This TCR beta chain was captured in a study of T cell repertoires in cytomegalovirus infection. Study background: Recently identified HLA-C-restricted CMV epitopes were among the peptides used.

TCRdb reprocessed the reads with MiXCR, giving one entry per CDR3 protein. This sample carries about 310,000 distinct CDR3 sequences, more than 20% of them seen once, and the ten largest clones take more than 10%. Points from the study as a whole: It was HLA-C-restricted CMV-specific TCR beta clonotypes that dominated the response ex vivo.

This CDR3 is 14 amino acids long. The V gene end was trimmed by 1 base and the J gene end by 10 bases; junction bases not matched to a gene: 4. Per germline, CDR1 SGHRS and CDR2 YFSETQ. About this clonotype itself: Its antigen is as yet unknown.

This sequence was found in a human donor in good health (CMV status not recorded). Some clones in this sample may be carry-over from other donors' samples. The V and J genes are TRBV5-1 and TRBJ1-6, with TRBD1 matching 8 bases. The sequenced sample was cultured PBMCs, obtained from culture after CMV antigen stimulation. The chain's CDR3 is CASSLRQGISPLHF. The CDR3 DNA reads as TGCGCCAGCAGCTTGCGACAGGGGATCTCACCCCTCCACTTT.